The clone carrying this T cell receptor (beta chain) was seen ten or more times. The target antigen is unknown. Clinicians diagnosed using symptoms, serum thyroxine, TRAb, thyroid ultrasound and orbital computed tomography. The CDR3 is 14 amino acids. Between the trimmed V and J ends, which lost 6 bases and 3 bases, there was a span of 17 bases. Germline lookup yields CDR1 DFQATT and CDR2 SNEGSKA (reference sequence). This sample is drawn from a study of Graves' ophthalmopathy and Graves' hyperthyroidism. General study findings and limits: Distinction of ophthalmopathy from stable hyperthyroidism by a 13-signature model reached approximately 90% sensitivity and 65% to 83% specificity. The model's prediction of ophthalmopathy progression had about 70% sensitivity and roughly 77% specificity. Most expanded clonotypes from thyroid (those above 0.001 frequency) were also found in blood.

Amplification from RNA transcripts yielded the TCR beta CDR3 regions. Second-round multiplex PCR followed a first-round RT-PCR using HTBI primers. Using its own MiXCR run on the multiplex PCR reads, TCRdb lists one record per CDR3 protein. The repertoire has fewer than 650,000 distinct CDR3 sequences, roughly 20% of them found once; the top ten carry roughly 7.4%. The chain couples TRBV20-1 to TRBJ1-2; D unclear. The TCR sequence derives from a young woman with stable Graves' hyperthyroidism. Some clones in this sample may be carry-over from other donors' samples. The source material was peripheral blood. The CDR3 region is CSADYWEVDYGYTF. The CDR3 region has the DNA TGCAGTGCGGACTACTGGGAGGTGGACTATGGCTACACCTTC.